These 22 T cell receptor beta chains were sequenced from one sample in a study of blood T cell repertoires in COVID-19. Measured with immunoSEQ multiplex PCR; TCRdb has only the in-frame clones, and not every one. The sample contains approximately 40,000 clones, 75% to 95% of which appear only once. The specimen was peripheral blood. The receptors here all came from a human donor in a cohort sampled during active COVID-19.

V and J are TRBV9 and TRBJ2-7; 11 bases match TRBD2. V was clipped by 3 bases and J by 5 bases; unmatched bases: 7. CDR1 is SGDLS, CDR2 YYNGEE, per germline. This CDR3 contains 15 residues. The CDR3 region has the DNA TGTGCCAGCAGCGCAAAGACTAGCGGGATCGACGAGCAGTACTTC. This sequence encodes CASSAKTSGIDEQYF.

This chain connects TRBV5-1 to TRBJ1-4; D remains ambiguous. CDR3 length: 13 residues. Germline-derived CDR1 and CDR2 are SGHRS and YFSETQ. V lost 4 bases to trimming and J lost 8 bases, with 12 bases between them. The CDR3 DNA reads as TGCGCCAGCAGCCCATGGGAGGGCGAAAAACTGTTTTTT. Amino acid sequence: CASSPWEGEKLFF.

The J gene is TRBJ2-3, the V gene TRBV6-2 or TRBV6-3; unclear D gene. Germline CDR1 reads MNHEY; CDR2 reads SVGEGT. There are 14 residues in the CDR3. V was cut by 0 bases and J by 2 bases, with 6 bases left in between. This CDR3 reads CASSYSLATDTQYF. The CDR3 DNA reads TGTGCCAGCAGTTACTCCCTGGCCACAGATACGCAGTATTTT.

J is TRBJ1-1 and V is TRBV14; 7 nucleotides align to TRBD1. Unmatched junction bases numbered 21, after V lost 2 bases and J lost 0 bases. Germline CDR1 and CDR2: SGHDN and FVKESK. The CDR3 loop spans 21 amino acids. CDR3 nucleotides: TGTGCCAGCAGCCAATATACCTTTGGAGGGGGCGTATGGTTTCTGAACACTGAAGCTTTCTTT. Its translation: CASSQYTFGGGVWFLNTEAFF.

The chain recombines TRBV6-5 with TRBJ2-7, with D possibly matching TRBD1 (6 bases). V was cut by 7 bases and J by 6 bases, with 19 bases left in between. The CDR3 extends over 14 amino acids. In germline, CDR1 is MNHEY, CDR2 SVGAGI. CDR3 sequence reads: CASKQPGQGGEQYF. The CDR3 nucleotides are TGTGCCAGCAAACAGCCGGGACAAGGAGGCGAGCAGTACTTC.

The genes are TRBV6-5 and TRBJ2-7; TRBD2 might be the D (6 bases). CDR3 length: 15 amino acids. The V gene lost 0 bases and the J gene lost 1 base, with 10 bases spanning the gap. CDR1 is MNHEY, CDR2 SVGAGI, per germline. DNA of the CDR3: TGTGCCAGCAGTTACTCGGGGCGGGATTCCTACGAGCAGTACTTC. Translation gives CASSYSGRDSYEQYF.

The sample holds a few counts of this clone. Written as DNA, the CDR3 is TGTGCCAGCAGCCCTTCTGTTAGCGGAAGCTACGAGCAGTACTTC. Amino acids: CASSPSVSGSYEQYF. This chain connects TRBV4-2 to TRBJ2-7; D possibly corresponds to TRBD2 (6 bases). This CDR3 contains 15 residues. Germline V gives CDR1 LGHNA, CDR2 YNFKEQ. V was shortened by 4 bases and J by 3 bases, with 16 bases between the two germline ends.

This chain connects TRBV3-1 (or the pseudogene TRBV3-2) to TRBJ2-5, with 11 bases that match TRBD2. CDR1 is LGHDT and CDR2 is YNNKEL in the germline V gene (reference sequence). This CDR3 region has 17 residues. After removal of 1 base from V and 2 bases from J, the junction contained 6 bases not matched to a gene. CDR3 region: CASSQVGTSGSQETQYF. CDR3 bases: TGTGCCAGCAGCCAAGTGGGGACTAGCGGATCGCAAGAGACCCAGTACTTC.

V usage is TRBV12-5 and J usage is TRBJ2-1, with D hard to call. Trimming shortened V by 0 bases and J by 0 bases, and 9 bases separated the two germline ends. The CDR3 covers 16 residues. Germline assignment: CDR1 LGHNT and CDR2 FRNRAP. The CDR3: CASGLVPPSSYNEQFF. The CDR3 region has the DNA TGTGCTAGTGGTTTGGTCCCGCCGAGCTCCTACAATGAGCAGTTCTTC.

The genes are TRBV5-1 and TRBJ2-5, with D maybe TRBD2 (5 bases). Trimming removed 4 bases at V and 9 bases at J, with 16 bases between. The germline V gene encodes CDR1 SGHRS and CDR2 YFSETQ. This CDR3 comprises 13 residues. CDR3 sequence reads: CASSHDYPQAQYF. As DNA, the CDR3 is TGCGCCAGCAGCCATGACTACCCCCAGGCCCAGTACTTC. The full variable domain, its missing parts supplied by reference TRBV5-1 and TRBJ2-5, is KAGVTQTPRYLIKTRGQQVTLSCSPISGHRSVSWYQQTPGQGLQFLFEYFSETQRNKGNFPGRFSGRQFSNSRSEMNVSTLELGDSALYLCASSHDYPQAQYFGPGTRLLVL.

J is TRBJ2-7 and V is TRBV13; TRBD2 matches 7 bases. In germline, CDR1 is PRHDT, CDR2 FYEKMQ (reference sequence). CDR3 length equals 15 residues. V lost 3 bases and J lost 4; bases outside the gene matches: 9. In nucleotides, the CDR3 is TGTGCCAGCAGCTTCGTGGCTAGCGGAGATTACGAGCAGTACTTC. Translated: CASSFVASGDYEQYF.

The gene calls are TRBV2 and TRBJ2-1, with 7 bases fitting TRBD2. The V segment lost 1 base and the J segment 9 bases; nucleotides outside the gene matches: 6. This CDR3 spans 14 amino acids. Germline V gene lookup returns CDR1 SNHLY and CDR2 FYNNEI. This chain's CDR3 is CASSEGAGVSEQFF. CDR3 bases: TGTGCCAGCAGTGAAGGCGCGGGAGTCTCTGAGCAGTTCTTC.

The rearrangement joins TRBV9 to TRBJ2-7; possibly TRBD1 for D (6 bases). With 4 bases removed from V and 2 bases from J, the gap between germline ends came to 13 bases. The CDR3 totals 14 residues. The germline V gene has CDR1 SGDLS and CDR2 YYNGEE. The CDR3 nucleotides are TGTGCCAGCAGCTTACAGGGTGGAACCTACGAGCAGTACTTC. This sequence encodes CASSLQGGTYEQYF. Supplemented by reference TRBV9 and TRBJ2-7, the full variable domain reads DSGVTQTPKHLITATGQRVTLRCSPRSGDLSVYWYQQSLDQGLQFLIQYYNGEERAKGNILERFSAQQFPDLHSELNLSSLELGDSALYFCASSLQGGTYEQYFGPGTRLTVT.

This clone was detected only once. J is TRBJ2-7 and V is TRBV18; 10 nucleotides match TRBD1. The germline V gene has CDR1 KGHSH and CDR2 LQKENI. The CDR3 runs 12 residues. V was clipped by 6 bases and J by 7 bases; unmatched bases: 3. The CDR3 here is CASSGQGVEQYF. The CDR3 DNA follows: TGTGCCAGCTCCGGACAGGGGGTAGAGCAGTACTTC.

This chain uses TRBV7-9 with TRBJ2-7; weak D call: TRBD1 (5 bases). V was pared by 2 bases and J by 0 bases, with 8 bases between. This CDR3 is built from 14 residues. Looked up from germline, CDR1 is SEHNR and CDR2 is FQNEAQ (reference sequence). In DNA, the CDR3 is TGTGCCAGCAGCTTATTCAGGGACTCCTACGAGCAGTACTTC. Its protein is CASSLFRDSYEQYF.

The rearrangement links TRBV27 to TRBJ1-1; D is undetermined. V was trimmed by 2 bases and J by 1 base, leaving 5 bases between them. CDR1 is MNHEY and CDR2 is SMNVEV in the germline V gene (reference sequence). This CDR3 region has 13 residues. The CDR3 nucleotides are TGTGCCAGCAGTTTAACGGGGAACACTGAAGCTTTCTTT. Amino acid sequence: CASSLTGNTEAFF.

This clone showed up just once. The chain recombines TRBV6-5 with TRBJ1-3; perhaps TRBD1 as D (5 bases). Trimming cost V 6 bases and J 3 bases, with 9 bases left between them. The CDR3 extends over 13 amino acids. CDR1 is MNHEY and CDR2 is SVGAGI in the germline V gene. The CDR3 loop is CASRQGVGNTIYF. Here the CDR3 DNA reads TGTGCCAGCAGGCAAGGGGTTGGAAACACCATATATTTT.

This rearrangement joins TRBV5-4 to TRBJ2-1, with 7 positions matching TRBD2. The CDR3 is 16 amino acids. CDR1 SGHNT and CDR2 YYREEE come from the germline V gene (reference sequence). Trimming took 3 bases from V and 10 from J; bases not matched to a gene: 16. The CDR3 DNA reads as TGTGCCAGCAGCTCCCGGTTGGCGGGAGAGGGGCAAGAGCAGTTCTTC. Translation: CASSSRLAGEGQEQFF.

The J gene is TRBJ1-4, the V gene TRBV27; 12 bases are a match to TRBD1. This CDR3 has 20 amino acids. V shed 5 bases and J 1 base; nucleotides not matched to a gene: 14. Germline V gene sequence: CDR1 MNHEY, CDR2 SMNVEV (reference sequence). The CDR3 spells CASSLGPGQGARKTNEKLFF. The DNA for the CDR3 is TGTGCCAGCAGTCTGGGTCCGGGACAGGGGGCTCGGAAAACTAATGAAAAACTGTTTTTT.

The chain combines TRBV24-1 with TRBJ2-3, with unresolved D. CDR1 and CDR2 from the germline V gene are KGHDR and SFDVKD. The CDR3 consists of 13 residues. V lost 4 bases and J lost 2, with 6 bases in between. This CDR3 is CATSDPNTDTQYF. CDR3 coding DNA: TGTGCCACCAGTGACCCAAACACAGATACGCAGTATTTT.

The table lists this clone with a count of one. The V gene is TRBV10-1, the J gene TRBJ1-5; 8 bases are shared with TRBD1. The ends lost 4 bases at V and 6 bases at J; junction bases unmatched: 2. Germline CDR1 reads WNHNN; CDR2 reads SYGVQD (reference sequence). The CDR3 covers 13 residues. The CDR3 DNA is TGCGCCAGCAGTGGGGACAGGAGTCAGCCCCAGCATTTT. As protein: CASSGDRSQPQHF.

The gene calls are TRBV18 and TRBJ1-3; D gene uncertain. The CDR3 extends over 14 amino acids. Germline CDR1 KGHSH, CDR2 LQKENI. V was clipped by 1 base and J by 0 bases, with 4 bases between them. CDR3 sequence: CASSPQSSGNTIYF. The CDR3, as DNA: TGTGCCAGCTCACCACAGAGCTCTGGAAACACCATATATTTT. The variable domain in full, completed from reference TRBV18 and TRBJ1-3, reads NAGVMQNPRHLVRRRGQEARLRCSPMKGHSHVYWYRQLPEEGLKFMVYLQKENIIDESGMPKERFSAEFPKEGPSILRIQQVVRGDSAAYFCASSPQSSGNTIYFGEGSWLTVV.